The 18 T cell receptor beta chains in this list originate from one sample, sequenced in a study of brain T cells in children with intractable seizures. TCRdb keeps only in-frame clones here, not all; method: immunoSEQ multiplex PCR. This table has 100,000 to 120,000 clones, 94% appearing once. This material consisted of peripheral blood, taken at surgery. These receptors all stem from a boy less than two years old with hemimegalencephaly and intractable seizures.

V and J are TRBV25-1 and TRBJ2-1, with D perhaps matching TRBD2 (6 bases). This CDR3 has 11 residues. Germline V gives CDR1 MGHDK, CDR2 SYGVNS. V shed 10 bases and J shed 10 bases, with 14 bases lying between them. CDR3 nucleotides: TGTGCCACCGGTCGCGGGGAGGAGCAGTTCTTC. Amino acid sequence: CATGRGEEQFF. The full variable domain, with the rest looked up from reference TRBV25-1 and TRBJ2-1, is EADIYQTPRYLVIGTGKKITLECSQTMGHDKMYWYQQDPGMELHLIHYSYGVNSTEKGDLSSESTVSRIRTEHFPLTLESARPSHTSQYLCATGRGEEQFFGPGTRLTVL.

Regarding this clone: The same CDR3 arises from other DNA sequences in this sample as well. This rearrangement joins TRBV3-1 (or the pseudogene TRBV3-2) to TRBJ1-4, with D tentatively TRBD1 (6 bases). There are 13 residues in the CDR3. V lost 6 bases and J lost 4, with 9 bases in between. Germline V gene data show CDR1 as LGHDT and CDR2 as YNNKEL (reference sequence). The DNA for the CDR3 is TGTGCCAGCAGGGACAGCCTTAATGAAAAACTGTTTTTT. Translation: CASRDSLNEKLFF.

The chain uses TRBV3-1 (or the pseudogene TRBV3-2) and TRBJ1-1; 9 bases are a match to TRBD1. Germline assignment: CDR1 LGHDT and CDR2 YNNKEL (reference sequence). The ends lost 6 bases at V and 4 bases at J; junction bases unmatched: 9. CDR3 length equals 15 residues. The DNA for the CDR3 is TGTGCCAGCAGTCTAAGACTGACAGGGGGCACTGAAGCTTTCTTT. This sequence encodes CASSLRLTGGTEAFF.

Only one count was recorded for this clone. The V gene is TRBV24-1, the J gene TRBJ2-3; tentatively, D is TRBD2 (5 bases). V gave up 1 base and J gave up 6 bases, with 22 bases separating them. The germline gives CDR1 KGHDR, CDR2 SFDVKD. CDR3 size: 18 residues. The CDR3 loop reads CATSDFRSASGIGDTQYF. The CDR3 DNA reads TGTGCCACCAGTGATTTCCGTAGCGCGTCAGGTATAGGTGATACGCAGTATTTT.

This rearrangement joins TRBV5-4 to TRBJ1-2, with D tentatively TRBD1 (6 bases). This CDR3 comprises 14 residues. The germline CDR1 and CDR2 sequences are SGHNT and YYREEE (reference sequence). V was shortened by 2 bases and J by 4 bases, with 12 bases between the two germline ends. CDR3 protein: CASSLSQGSYGYTF. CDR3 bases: TGTGCCAGCAGCTTAAGCCAGGGGTCCTATGGCTACACCTTC.

CDR3 in DNA: TGTGCCAGTAGTACGACCGACGACAGGGGGTTGTATGGCTACACCTTC. Its translation is CASSTTDDRGLYGYTF. The gene calls are TRBV19 and TRBJ1-2; TRBD1 aligns across 9 bases. V gave up 4 bases and J gave up 5 bases; unmatched junction bases: 11. The CDR3 has 16 residues. CDR1 is LNHDA and CDR2 is SQIVND in the germline V gene (reference sequence).

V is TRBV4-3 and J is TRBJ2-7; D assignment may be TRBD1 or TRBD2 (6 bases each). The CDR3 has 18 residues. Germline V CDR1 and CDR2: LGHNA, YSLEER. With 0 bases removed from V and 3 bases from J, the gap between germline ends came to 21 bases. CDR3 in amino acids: CASSQEGGAGSLGYEQYF. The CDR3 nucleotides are TGCGCCAGCAGCCAAGAAGGGGGTGCGGGGAGTCTTGGCTACGAGCAGTACTTC.

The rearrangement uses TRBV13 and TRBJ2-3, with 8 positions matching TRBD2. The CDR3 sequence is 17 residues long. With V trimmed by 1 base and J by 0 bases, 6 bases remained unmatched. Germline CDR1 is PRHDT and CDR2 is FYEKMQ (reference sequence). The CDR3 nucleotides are TGTGCCAGCAGCTTAGCCCAGACTAGCGTTAGCACAGATACGCAGTATTTT. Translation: CASSLAQTSVSTDTQYF.

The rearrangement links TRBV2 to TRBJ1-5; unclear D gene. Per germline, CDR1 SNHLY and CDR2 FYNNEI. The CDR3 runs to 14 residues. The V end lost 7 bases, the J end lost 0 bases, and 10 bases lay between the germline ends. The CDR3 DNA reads TGTGCCAGCAAACGACCAGGTAGCAATCAGCCCCAGCATTTT. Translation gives CASKRPGSNQPQHF.

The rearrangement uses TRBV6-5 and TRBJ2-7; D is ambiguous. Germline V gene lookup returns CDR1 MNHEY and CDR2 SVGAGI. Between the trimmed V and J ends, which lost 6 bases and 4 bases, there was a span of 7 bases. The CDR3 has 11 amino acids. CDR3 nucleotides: TGTGCCAGCAGAGTACAGTACGAGCAGTACTTC. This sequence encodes CASRVQYEQYF.

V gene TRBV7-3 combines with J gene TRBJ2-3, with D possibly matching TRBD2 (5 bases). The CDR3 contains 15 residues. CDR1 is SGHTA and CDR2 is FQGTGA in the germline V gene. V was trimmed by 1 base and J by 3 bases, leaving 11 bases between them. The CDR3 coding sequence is TGTGCCAGCAGCTTAAGCGGGTGGGGTACAGATACGCAGTATTTT. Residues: CASSLSGWGTDTQYF.

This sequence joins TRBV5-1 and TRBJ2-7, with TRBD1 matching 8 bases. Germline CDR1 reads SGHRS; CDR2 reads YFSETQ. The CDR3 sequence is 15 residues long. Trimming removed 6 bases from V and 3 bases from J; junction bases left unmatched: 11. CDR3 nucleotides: TGCGCCAGCACCTGGGGGACAGGCCTACACTACGAGCAGTACTTC. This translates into CASTWGTGLHYEQYF. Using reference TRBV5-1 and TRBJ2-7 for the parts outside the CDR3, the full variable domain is KAGVTQTPRYLIKTRGQQVTLSCSPISGHRSVSWYQQTPGQGLQFLFEYFSETQRNKGNFPGRFSGRQFSNSRSEMNVSTLELGDSALYLCASTWGTGLHYEQYFGPGTRLTVT.

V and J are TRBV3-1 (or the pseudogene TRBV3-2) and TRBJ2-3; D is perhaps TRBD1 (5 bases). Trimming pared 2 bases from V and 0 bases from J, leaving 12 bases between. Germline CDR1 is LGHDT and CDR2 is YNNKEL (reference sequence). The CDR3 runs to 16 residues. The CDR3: CASSQRAGWSTDTQYF. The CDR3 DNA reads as TGTGCCAGCAGCCAACGGGCAGGGTGGAGCACAGATACGCAGTATTTT.

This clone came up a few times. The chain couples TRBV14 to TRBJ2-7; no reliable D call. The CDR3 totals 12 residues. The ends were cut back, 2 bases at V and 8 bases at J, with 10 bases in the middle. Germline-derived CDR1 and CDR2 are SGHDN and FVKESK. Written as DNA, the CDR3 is TGTGCCAGCAGCCAACGAGGAGAAAAGCAGTACTTC. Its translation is CASSQRGEKQYF.

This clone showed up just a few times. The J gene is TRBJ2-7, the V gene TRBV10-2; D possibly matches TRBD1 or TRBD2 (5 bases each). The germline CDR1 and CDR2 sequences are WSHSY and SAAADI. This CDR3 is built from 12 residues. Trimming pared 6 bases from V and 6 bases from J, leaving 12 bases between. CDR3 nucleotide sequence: TGCGCCAGCAGGGTGGGACCGGGCGAGCAGTACTTC. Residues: CASRVGPGEQYF.

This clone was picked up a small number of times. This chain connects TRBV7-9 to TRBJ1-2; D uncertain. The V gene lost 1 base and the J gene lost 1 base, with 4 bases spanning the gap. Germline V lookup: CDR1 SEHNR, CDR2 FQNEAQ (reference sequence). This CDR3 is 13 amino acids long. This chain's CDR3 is CASSLDGNYGYTF. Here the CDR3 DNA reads TGTGCCAGCAGCTTAGATGGTAACTATGGCTACACCTTC.

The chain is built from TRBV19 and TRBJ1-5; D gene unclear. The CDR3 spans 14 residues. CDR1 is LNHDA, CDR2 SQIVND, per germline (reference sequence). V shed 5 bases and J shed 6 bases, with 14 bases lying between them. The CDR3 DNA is TGTGCCAGTAGTTCTTCCCTTGGAGGTCAGCCCCAGCATTTT. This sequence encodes CASSSSLGGQPQHF.

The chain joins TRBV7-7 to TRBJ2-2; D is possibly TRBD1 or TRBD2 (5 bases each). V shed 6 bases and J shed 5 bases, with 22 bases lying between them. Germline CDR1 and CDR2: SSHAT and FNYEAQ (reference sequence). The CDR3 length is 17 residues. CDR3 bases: TGTGCCAGCAGTCCTCAACCGGGACCCCTCTTAACCGGGGAGCTGTTTTTT. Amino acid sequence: CASSPQPGPLLTGELFF. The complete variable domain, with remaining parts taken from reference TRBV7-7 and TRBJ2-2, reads GAGVSQSPRYKVTKRGQDVTLRCDPISSHATLYWYQQALGQGPEFLTYFNYEAQPDKSGLPSDRFSAERPEGSISTLTIQRTEQRDSAMYRCASSPQPGPLLTGELFFGEGSRLTVL.